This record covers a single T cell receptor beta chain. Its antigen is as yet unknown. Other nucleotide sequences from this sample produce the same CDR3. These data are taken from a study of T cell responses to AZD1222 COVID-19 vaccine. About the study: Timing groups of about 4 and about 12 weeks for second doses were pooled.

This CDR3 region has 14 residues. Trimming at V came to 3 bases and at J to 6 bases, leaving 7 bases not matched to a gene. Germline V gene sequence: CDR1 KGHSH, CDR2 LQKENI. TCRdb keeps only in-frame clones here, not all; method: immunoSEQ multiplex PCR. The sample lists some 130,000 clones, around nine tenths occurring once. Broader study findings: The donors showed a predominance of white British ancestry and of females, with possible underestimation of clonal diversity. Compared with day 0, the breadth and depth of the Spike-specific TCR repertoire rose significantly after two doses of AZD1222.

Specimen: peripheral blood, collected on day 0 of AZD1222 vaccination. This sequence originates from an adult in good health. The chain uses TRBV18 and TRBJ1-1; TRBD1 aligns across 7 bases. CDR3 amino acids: CASSPLDRAAEAFF. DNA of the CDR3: TGTGCCAGCTCACCCCTCGACAGGGCGGCTGAAGCTTTCTTT.